The 22 T cell receptor beta chains below were found in one sample sequenced in a study of blood T cell repertoires in COVID-19. Some clones are missing from TCRdb's copy, which holds only in-frame ones; the method was immunoSEQ multiplex PCR. The repertoire has about 160,000 clones, approximately 81% of them found once; the top ten carry nearly 8%. The specimen sequenced was PBMCs or T cells enriched from blood (not recorded which). The receptors here all came from a woman aged 50 to 60 who had recovered from COVID-19.

The rearrangement uses TRBV24-1 and TRBJ1-2; possibly TRBD1 for D (6 bases). In germline, CDR1 is KGHDR, CDR2 SFDVKD. The ends were cut back, 4 bases at V and 3 bases at J, with 11 bases in the middle. The CDR3 length is 14 residues. The CDR3 nucleotides read TGTGCCACCAGTGAGGACAGCTACGACTATGGCTACACCTTC. Amino acid sequence: CATSEDSYDYGYTF.

The CDR3 coding sequence is TGTGCCAGTAGGCCTACAGGGCCCAGCGGCTACACCTTC. It specifies CASRPTGPSGYTF. This chain uses TRBV19 with TRBJ1-2; weak D call: TRBD1 (6 bases). Germline V gives CDR1 LNHDA, CDR2 SQIVND (reference sequence). V lost 6 bases, J lost 8 bases, and 16 bases lay in between. The CDR3 sequence is 13 residues long.

The rearrangement joins TRBV7-2 to TRBJ2-1, with D tentatively TRBD1 (6 bases). The germline V gene has CDR1 SGHTA and CDR2 FQGNSA. CDR3 size: 15 residues. Trimming stripped 6 bases from V and 2 bases from J, with 14 bases between. CDR3 nucleotide sequence: TGTGCCAGCAGAACTTGGACAGTACCCTACAATGAGCAGTTCTTC. Its translation: CASRTWTVPYNEQFF.

Ten or more counts support this clone. CDR3 sequence: CASSPPLGGGNTEAFF. The CDR3 nucleotides are TGTGCCAGCAGCCCCCCCCTAGGCGGCGGGAACACTGAAGCTTTCTTT. The chain employs TRBV5-4 and TRBJ1-1, with unresolved D. Between the trimmed V and J ends, which lost 4 bases and 1 base, there was a span of 17 bases. CDR3 size: 16 residues. Per the germline V gene, CDR1 is SGHNT and CDR2 is YYREEE (reference sequence). The full variable domain, with the rest looked up from reference TRBV5-4 and TRBJ1-1, is ETGVTQSPTHLIKTRGQQVTLRCSSQSGHNTVSWYQQALGQGPQFIFQYYREEENGRGNFPPRFSGLQFPNYSSELNVNALELDDSALYLCASSPPLGGGNTEAFFGQGTRLTVV.

The genes are TRBV28 and TRBJ1-1; D is uncertain. The CDR3 extends over 15 amino acids. Deletions cut 6 bases from V and 4 bases from J, with 18 bases between. Germline CDR1 MDHEN, CDR2 SYDVKM. As DNA, the CDR3 is TGTGCCAGCAGGGATTGGGTGACGGGAGGCACTGAAGCTTTCTTT. Its translation: CASRDWVTGGTEAFF. Drawing the rest from reference TRBV28 and TRBJ1-1, the complete variable domain is DVKVTQSSRYLVKRTGEKVFLECVQDMDHENMFWYRQDPGLGLRLIYFSYDVKMKEKGDIPEGYSVSREKKERFSLILESASTNQTSMYLCASRDWVTGGTEAFFGQGTRLTVV.

The chain has TRBV5-3 and TRBJ2-2, with TRBD2 matching over 7 bases. TRBV5-3 is given ORF status, its function remaining uncertain. The CDR3 has 16 amino acids. Trimming at V came to 4 bases and at J to 5 bases, leaving 11 bases not matched to a gene. Written as DNA, the CDR3 is TGTGCCAGAAGCGTCACACTAGCGCAGATAACCGGGGAGCTGTTTTTT. Protein product: CARSVTLAQITGELFF.

The chain joins TRBV9 to TRBJ2-1; TRBD2 aligns across 8 bases. CDR1 and CDR2 from the germline V gene are SGDLS and YYNGEE. CDR3 size: 13 residues. Trimming took 4 bases from V and 6 from J; bases not matched to a gene: 3. The CDR3 DNA reads as TGTGCCAGCAGCCTCGGGGGGGCCAATGAGCAGTTCTTC. It is translated as CASSLGGANEQFF.

The J gene is TRBJ1-1, the V gene TRBV3-1 (or the pseudogene TRBV3-2); a weak D match, TRBD1 (6 bases). The CDR3 is 18 amino acids. In germline, CDR1 is LGHDT, CDR2 YNNKEL (reference sequence). The V gene lost 1 base and the J gene lost 3 bases, with 21 bases spanning the gap. In DNA, the CDR3 is TGTGCCAGCAGCCAAGTAGTCCTAGCTGGACAGCGAGACACTGAAGCTTTCTTT. Translation gives CASSQVVLAGQRDTEAFF.

The rearrangement joins TRBV23-1 to TRBJ2-5, with TRBD1 matching over 8 bases. TRBV23-1 is designated an ORF whose function remains uncertain. Trimming at V came to 4 bases and at J to 5 bases, leaving 9 bases not matched to a gene. The CDR3 runs 15 residues. DNA for the CDR3: TGCGCCAGCAGTCCGACAGGGGAAAGGGCGGAGACCCAGTACTTC. Its protein product is CASSPTGERAETQYF.

CDR3 sequence (DNA): TGTGCCAGCAGCCAAGTCTCAGGGGTTAATGGCTACACCTTC. Translated, it gives CASSQVSGVNGYTF. The chain uses TRBV3-1 (or the pseudogene TRBV3-2) and TRBJ1-2; a possible D gene is TRBD1 (6 bases). Germline V gene data show CDR1 as LGHDT and CDR2 as YNNKEL (reference sequence). The CDR3 consists of 14 residues. Trimming shortened V by 1 base and J by 6 bases, and 12 bases separated the two germline ends.

The chain has TRBV7-9 and TRBJ2-7, with D hard to call. V was shortened by 5 bases and J by 2 bases, with 4 bases between the two germline ends. This CDR3 has 11 amino acids. CDR1 SEHNR and CDR2 FQNEAQ come from the germline V gene (reference sequence). The CDR3 DNA is TGTGCCAGCAGCCCCGCCTACGAGCAGTACTTC. Amino acid sequence: CASSPAYEQYF.

The chain uses TRBV5-6 and TRBJ1-2, with a tentative D call TRBD1 (5 bases). V lost 4 bases and J 5 bases, leaving 9 bases between the germline ends. The CDR3 runs to 12 residues. Per germline, CDR1 SGHDT and CDR2 YYEEEE. The CDR3 DNA sequence: TGTGCCAGCAGCCCGGACACATATGGCTACACCTTC. This encodes CASSPDTYGYTF.

This clone was counted between two and nine times. The gene calls are TRBV5-1 and TRBJ2-1; D remains unclear. V was clipped by 0 bases and J by 0 bases, with 7 bases between them. The CDR3 runs to 15 residues. Germline CDR1 reads SGHRS; CDR2 reads YFSETQ. CDR3 nucleotides: TGCGCCAGCAGCTTGGACAAAAGCTCCTACAATGAGCAGTTCTTC. Translation gives CASSLDKSSYNEQFF.

This chain's CDR3 is CASNLNGQREETQYF. The DNA for the CDR3 is TGTGCCAGCAACCTCAACGGACAGAGAGAAGAGACCCAGTACTTC. The rearrangement joins TRBV4-2 to TRBJ2-5; a weak D match, TRBD1 (6 bases). The germline V gene has CDR1 LGHNA and CDR2 YNFKEQ. CDR3 length equals 15 residues. The V end was cut by 7 bases, the J end by 3 bases, with 18 bases between.

V gene TRBV7-3 combines with J gene TRBJ2-3; 16 nucleotides agree with TRBD2. The germline V gene has CDR1 SGHTA and CDR2 FQGTGA. The V and J ends lost 0 bases and 3 bases, in that order; junction bases with no gene match: 6. The CDR3 length is 19 residues. The CDR3 DNA follows: TGTGCCAGCAGCTTAACCCCGGGACTAGCGGGAGGGCCGACAGATACGCAGTATTTT. Its protein is CASSLTPGLAGGPTDTQYF.

This clone turned up a few times. V gene TRBV28 combines with J gene TRBJ1-2, with a tentative D call TRBD1 (5 bases). Germline assignment: CDR1 MDHEN and CDR2 SYDVKM. V gave up 2 bases and J gave up 4 bases, with 14 bases separating them. The CDR3 covers 15 residues. The CDR3 nucleotides are TGTGCCAGCAGTTTAGAGCAGGGCAGGACCTATGGCTACACCTTC. As protein: CASSLEQGRTYGYTF.

The chain carries TRBV19 and TRBJ2-7, with 9 bases that match TRBD1. V lost 2 bases, J lost 2 bases, and 4 bases stayed unmatched. CDR3 size: 15 residues. The germline gives CDR1 LNHDA, CDR2 SQIVND (reference sequence). CDR3 protein: CASSIPGQGTYEQYF. CDR3 nucleotide sequence: TGTGCCAGTAGTATACCGGGACAGGGTACCTACGAGCAGTACTTC.

The CDR3 loop is CASSPTGGARYEQFF. As DNA, the CDR3 is TGCGCCAGCAGCCCAACAGGGGGCGCGAGATATGAGCAGTTCTTC. V usage is TRBV4-1 and J usage is TRBJ2-1, with TRBD1 identical over 9 bases. Germline CDR1 is MGHRA and CDR2 is YSYEKL. The V gene end was trimmed by 4 bases and the J gene end by 8 bases; junction bases not matched to a gene: 9. The length of the CDR3 is 15 residues.

The rearrangement links TRBV29-1 to TRBJ2-1; 8 bases match TRBD2. This CDR3 contains 12 residues. Germline V gene data show CDR1 as SQVTM and CDR2 as ANQGSEA. After removal of 7 bases from V and 8 bases from J, the junction contained 7 bases not matched to a gene. CDR3 amino acids: CSARRGGDEQFF. CDR3 sequence (DNA): TGCAGCGCTAGACGGGGGGGCGATGAGCAGTTCTTC.

The chain couples TRBV5-8 to TRBJ2-2, with 9 bases fitting TRBD1. V lost 0 bases and J lost 6; bases outside the gene matches: 6. Looked up from germline, CDR1 is SGHTS and CDR2 is YDEGEE. This CDR3 is built from 16 residues. The CDR3 reads CASSLGTRTGAGELFF. The CDR3 DNA reads as TGTGCCAGCAGCTTGGGTACACGGACAGGGGCCGGGGAGCTGTTTTTT.

The chain joins TRBV7-2 to TRBJ2-3; 7 positions agree with TRBD2. Germline assignment: CDR1 SGHTA and CDR2 FQGNSA. This CDR3 is 14 amino acids long. V was pared by 5 bases and J by 3 bases, with 5 bases of the junction left unmatched. This CDR3 reads CASSPGLTTDTQYF. CDR3 bases: TGTGCCAGCAGCCCGGGACTAACGACAGATACGCAGTATTTT.

The chain couples TRBV9 to TRBJ2-7; possibly TRBD2 for D (6 bases). The CDR3 is made up of 14 amino acids. With 4 bases removed from V and 1 base from J, the gap between germline ends came to 12 bases. The germline gives CDR1 SGDLS, CDR2 YYNGEE. Here the CDR3 reads CASSRDWGSYEQYF. The CDR3 DNA is TGTGCCAGCAGCCGGGACTGGGGTTCCTACGAGCAGTACTTC.